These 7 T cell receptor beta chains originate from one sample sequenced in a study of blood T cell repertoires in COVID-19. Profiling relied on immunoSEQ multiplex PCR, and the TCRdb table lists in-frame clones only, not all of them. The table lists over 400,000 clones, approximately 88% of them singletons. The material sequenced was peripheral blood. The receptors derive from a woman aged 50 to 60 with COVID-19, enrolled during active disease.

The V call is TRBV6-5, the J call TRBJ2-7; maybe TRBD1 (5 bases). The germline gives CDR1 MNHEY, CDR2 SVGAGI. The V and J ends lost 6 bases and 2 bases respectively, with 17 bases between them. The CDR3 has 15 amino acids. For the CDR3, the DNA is TGTGCCAGCAGGCGTTTTGGACAACACCCCTACGAGCAGTACTTC. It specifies CASRRFGQHPYEQYF.

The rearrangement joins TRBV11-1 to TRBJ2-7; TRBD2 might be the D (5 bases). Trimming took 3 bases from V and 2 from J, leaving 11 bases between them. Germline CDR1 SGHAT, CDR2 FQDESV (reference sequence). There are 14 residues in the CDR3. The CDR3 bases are TGTGCCAGCAGCTTTGGTCCGGGGACCTACGAGCAGTACTTC. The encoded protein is CASSFGPGTYEQYF.

This CDR3 is CASSLRTSGGAETQYF. The CDR3 DNA follows: TGTGCCAGCAGCTTGCGGACTAGCGGGGGGGCGGAGACCCAGTACTTC. V and J are TRBV7-2 and TRBJ2-5; TRBD2 agrees at 15 bases. With V trimmed by 3 bases and J by 5 bases, 4 bases remained unmatched. Germline V lookup: CDR1 SGHTA, CDR2 FQGNSA. The CDR3 is made up of 16 amino acids.

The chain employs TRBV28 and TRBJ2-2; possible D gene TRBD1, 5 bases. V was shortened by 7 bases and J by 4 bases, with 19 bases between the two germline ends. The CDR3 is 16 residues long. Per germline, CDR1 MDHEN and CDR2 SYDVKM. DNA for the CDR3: TGTGCCAGCACCCTTCCGAAGGGGTCGAGCACCGGGGAGCTGTTTTTT. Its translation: CASTLPKGSSTGELFF.

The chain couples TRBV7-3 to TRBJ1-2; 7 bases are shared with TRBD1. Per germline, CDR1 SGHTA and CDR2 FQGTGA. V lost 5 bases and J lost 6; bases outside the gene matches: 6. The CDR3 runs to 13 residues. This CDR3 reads CASSPTGRDGYTF. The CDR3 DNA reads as TGTGCCAGCAGCCCGACAGGGAGAGATGGCTACACCTTC. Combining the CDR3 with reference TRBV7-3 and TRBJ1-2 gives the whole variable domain GAGVSQTPSNKVTEKGKYVELRCDPISGHTALYWYRQSLGQGPEFLIYFQGTGAADDSGLPNDRFFAVRPEGSVSTLKIQRTERGDSAVYLCASSPTGRDGYTFGSGTRLTVV.

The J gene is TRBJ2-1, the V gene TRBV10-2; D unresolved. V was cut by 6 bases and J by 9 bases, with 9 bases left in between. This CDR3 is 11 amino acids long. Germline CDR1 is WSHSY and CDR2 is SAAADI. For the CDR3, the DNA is TGCGCCAGCAGCCTCGGTGTTGAGCAGTTCTTC. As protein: CASSLGVEQFF.

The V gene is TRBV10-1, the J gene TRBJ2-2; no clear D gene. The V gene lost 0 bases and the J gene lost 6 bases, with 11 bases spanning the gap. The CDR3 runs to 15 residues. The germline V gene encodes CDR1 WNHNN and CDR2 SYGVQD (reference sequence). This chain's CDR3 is CASSESGKRSGELFF. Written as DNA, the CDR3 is TGCGCCAGCAGTGAGTCTGGAAAGAGGTCCGGGGAGCTGTTTTTT.